This passage covers 7 T cell receptor beta chains from one sample sequenced in a study of blood T cell repertoires in COVID-19. The data were produced by immunoSEQ multiplex PCR, yet TCRdb's version contains in-frame clones alone and is incomplete. The sample yields about 180,000 clones, around 89% seen once. Source material: peripheral blood. The receptor source for this set is a woman under 40 with acute or convalescent COVID-19.

This clone was counted a single time. The chain combines TRBV19 with TRBJ2-7, with 8 bases fitting TRBD2. This CDR3 contains 14 residues. Germline CDR1 is LNHDA and CDR2 is SQIVND (reference sequence). V lost 7 bases and J lost 0; bases outside the gene matches: 5. The CDR3 region has the DNA TGTGCCAGTAATATTGGGACTAGCTCCTACGAGCAGTACTTC. Translated, it gives CASNIGTSSYEQYF.

The V call is TRBV7-2, the J call TRBJ2-7; 10 bases fit TRBD2. Germline CDR1 SGHTA, CDR2 FQGNSA. J lost 4 bases, V lost 0 bases, and 9 bases had no gene match. The CDR3 is made up of 17 amino acids. CDR3 residues: CASSLAPGLAYAYEQYF. CDR3 coding DNA: TGTGCCAGCAGCTTAGCTCCGGGACTAGCGTATGCTTACGAGCAGTACTTC.

The chain joins TRBV15 to TRBJ1-5, with no clear D. Germline-derived CDR1 and CDR2 are LNHNV and YYDKDF (reference sequence). The CDR3 sequence is 12 residues long. V was trimmed by 3 bases and J by 7 bases, leaving 7 bases between them. CDR3 DNA: TGTGCCACCAGCAGTGAGAACCAGCCCCAGCATTTT. It encodes CATSSENQPQHF.

This rearrangement joins TRBV2 to TRBJ1-1, with TRBD1 matching 8 bases. This CDR3 region has 13 residues. Germline CDR1 reads SNHLY; CDR2 reads FYNNEI. J gave up 8 bases and V 3 bases, and 5 bases lay outside the gene matches. CDR3 DNA sequence: TGTGCCAGCAGTGAGGACAGGGAGGGGGAAGCTTTCTTT. Its translation is CASSEDREGEAFF.

The chain couples TRBV6-5 to TRBJ1-1, with D perhaps matching TRBD1 (6 bases). The germline V gene encodes CDR1 MNHEY and CDR2 SVGAGI. This CDR3 spans 15 amino acids. Trimming removed 5 bases from V and 4 bases from J, with 17 bases in between. The CDR3 loop reads CASSPPGGWGTEAFF. DNA for the CDR3: TGTGCCAGCAGTCCCCCGGGGGGCTGGGGCACTGAAGCTTTCTTT.

The rearrangement joins TRBV6-5 to TRBJ1-1; 7 bases map to TRBD1. Trimming at V came to 6 bases and at J to 5 bases, leaving 9 bases not matched to a gene. From germline, CDR1 is MNHEY and CDR2 SVGAGI. This CDR3 comprises 14 residues. The CDR3: CASRSRGQRTEAFF. In nucleotides, the CDR3 is TGTGCCAGCAGGAGTAGGGGGCAGAGGACTGAAGCTTTCTTT.

V and J are TRBV24-1 and TRBJ2-2; D may be TRBD2 (6 bases). V lost 1 base, J lost 4 bases, and 9 bases lay in between. The CDR3 has 15 amino acids. Germline lookup yields CDR1 KGHDR and CDR2 SFDVKD. As DNA, the CDR3 is TGTGCCACCAGTGATTTCCGGGGGTCCACCGGGGAGCTGTTTTTT. Translation gives CATSDFRGSTGELFF.